Below, 5 T cell receptor beta chains from the same sample are listed, as sequenced in a study of CD8 T cells in ankylosing spondylitis. Each CDR3 protein gets one entry after TCRdb re-called the 5' RACE reads with MiXCR. The table lists roughly 40,000 distinct CDR3 sequences, approximately 15% of them singletons, with 35% to 50% in the top ten. Sequenced material: blood. All receptors come from a male donor with ankylosing spondylitis or in good health (not recorded which).

There are a few counts of this clonotype. The rearrangement joins TRBV7-9 to TRBJ2-3; D is unresolved. CDR3 length: 17 amino acids. V was shortened by 5 bases and J by 1 base, with 19 bases between the two germline ends. Per the germline V gene, CDR1 is SEHNR and CDR2 is FQNEAQ (reference sequence). The CDR3 here is CASSEFRMHGRTDTQYF. CDR3 nucleotides: TGTGCCAGCAGCGAATTCAGGATGCACGGACGCACAGATACGCAGTATTTT.

The chain is built from TRBV6-6 and TRBJ1-4; 7 bases map to TRBD1. Germline CDR1 reads MNHNY; CDR2 reads SVGAGI (reference sequence). Trimming removed 2 bases from V and 0 bases from J; junction bases left unmatched: 9. This CDR3 contains 18 residues. The CDR3 protein is CASSYRDRSHATNEKLFF. CDR3 nucleotides: TGTGCCAGCAGTTACAGGGACAGAAGCCATGCAACTAATGAAAAACTGTTTTTT.

This clonotype was detected a few times. This chain links TRBV7-2 with TRBJ1-1; 10 bases fit TRBD1. This CDR3 is built from 13 residues. The germline V gene has CDR1 SGHTA and CDR2 FQGNSA. V lost 7 bases to trimming and J lost 5 bases; unmatched junction nucleotides: 4. CDR3 DNA: TGTGCCAGCACGGACAGGGGGAGGACTGAAGCTTTCTTT. Protein product: CASTDRGRTEAFF. Variable domain in full (rest from reference TRBV7-2 and TRBJ1-1): GAGVSQSPSNKVTEKGKDVELRCDPISGHTALYWYRQSLGQGLEFLIYFQGNSAPDKSGLPSDRFSAERTGGSVSTLTIQRTQQEDSAVYLCASTDRGRTEAFFGQGTRLTVV.

This clonotype was counted a few times. V and J are TRBV20-1 and TRBJ2-7; tentatively, D is TRBD2 (6 bases). Trimming pared 3 bases from V and 4 bases from J, leaving 16 bases between. CDR1 is DFQATT, CDR2 SNEGSKA, per germline (reference sequence). The CDR3 totals 14 residues. The chain's CDR3 is CSARLVGTGYEQYV. The CDR3, as DNA: TGCAGTGCTAGGTTAGTGGGGACTGGATACGAGCAGTACGTC.

V is TRBV20-1 and J is TRBJ2-3, with D perhaps TRBD2 (6 bases). The CDR3 runs to 16 residues. The V and J ends lost 0 bases and 6 bases respectively, with 19 bases between them. The V gene's germline CDR1 is DFQATT and CDR2 SNEGSKA (reference sequence). The CDR3 sequence: CSARDRGKGTGDTQYF. CDR3 nucleotides: TGCAGTGCTAGAGATCGTGGAAAGGGGACTGGGGATACGCAGTATTTT.